Listed below are T cell receptor beta chains from one sample, sequenced in a study of T cells in Graves' hyperthyroidism and ophthalmopathy. TCRdb itself ran the multiplex PCR reads through MiXCR, one entry per CDR3 protein. The profile covers roughly 400,000 distinct CDR3 sequences, with more than 13% appearing a single time and 25% to 30% taken by the ten largest. The source material was blood. The source of these receptors is a man aged 45 to 65 with Graves' ophthalmopathy. Both conserved end residues are part of each CDR3. A D gene is named only where the DNA matches it firmly. Clone size is not always given. Where it is, it says once, few, many or a class for expanded clones.

d_call	v_call	j_call	clone_size	cdr3_aa	cdr3_nt
TRBD2	TRBV2	TRBJ2-7	many	CASRRLAGNYEQYF	TGTGCCAGCAGACGACTAGCGGGAAACTACGAGCAGTACTTC
-	TRBV29-1	TRBJ2-5	few	CSAPNPSGVIETQYF	TGCAGCGCACCCAATCCATCGGGGGTGATCGAGACCCAGTACTTC
TRBD2	TRBV19	TRBJ2-7	few	CASSPTSGSLEQYF	TGTGCCAGTAGTCCGACTAGCGGGAGTTTGGAGCAGTACTTC
-	TRBV6-2/TRBV6-3	TRBJ1-1	many	CATSRVGYTEAFF	TGTGCCACCTCCAGAGTCGGGTACACTGAAGCTTTCTTT
-	TRBV12-3/TRBV12-4	TRBJ1-2	-	CASSLGRSTYGYTF	TGTGCCAGCAGTTTAGGCCGGAGCACTTATGGCTACACCTTC
-	TRBV6-2/TRBV6-3	TRBJ2-7	many	CASSLGPNYEQYF	TGTGCCAGCAGTTTAGGGCCAAACTACGAGCAGTACTTC
TRBD2	TRBV10-3	TRBJ2-4	-	CAISTSGGNIQYF	TGTGCCATCAGCACTAGCGGGGGAAACATTCAGTACTTC
-	TRBV9	TRBJ2-5	-	CASSVGQFQETQYF	TGTGCCAGCAGCGTAGGGCAGTTTCAAGAGACCCAGTACTTC
-	TRBV7-9	TRBJ1-2	many	CASSLDTYGYTF	TGTGCCAGCAGCTTAGATACCTATGGCTACACCTTC
-	TRBV30	TRBJ2-7	-	CASSPEGEYEQYF	TGTGCCAGTAGCCCTGAGGGGGAGTACGAGCAGTACTTC
-	TRBV19	TRBJ2-7	once	CASSTAVRTYEQYF	TGTGCCAGTTCGACGGCAGTGCGAACCTACGAGCAGTACTTC
TRBD2	TRBV5-1	TRBJ2-1	many	CASSLGTSGKNEQFF	TGCGCCAGCAGTCTTGGGACTAGCGGGAAAAATGAGCAGTTCTTC
-	TRBV19	TRBJ2-1	few	CASDNRYNEQFF	TGTGCCAGCGACAACCGCTACAATGAGCAGTTCTTC
TRBD1	TRBV19	TRBJ2-7	-	CASSTSPGQGQQYF	TGTGCCAGTAGTACCTCTCCGGGACAGGGGCAGCAGTACTTC
TRBD2	TRBV7-8	TRBJ2-5	many	CASRDSGLAGPQETQYF	TGTGCCAGCAGGGATTCGGGACTAGCGGGCCCACAAGAGACCCAGTACTTC
TRBD1	TRBV6-1	TRBJ1-2	few	CASRLTGGRSYGYTF	TGTGCCAGCAGATTGACAGGGGGCAGGAGCTATGGCTACACCTTC
TRBD2	TRBV10-3	TRBJ2-2	few	CAIRGTSGNTGELFF	TGTGCCATCAGGGGGACTAGCGGTAACACCGGGGAGCTGTTTTTT
TRBD2	TRBV29-1	TRBJ2-1	few	CSVESGTRGNEQFF	TGCAGCGTTGAATCAGGGACTAGAGGCAATGAGCAGTTCTTC
TRBD1	TRBV5-1	TRBJ2-7	many	CASSRDRGLYEQYF	TGCGCCAGCAGCCGGGACAGGGGATTGTACGAGCAGTACTTC
TRBD1	TRBV27	TRBJ2-3	many	CASSRRRIGTGGAGDTQYF	TGTGCCAGCAGTCGCCGCCGGATTGGGACAGGGGGCGCGGGGGATACGCAGTATTTT
TRBD2	TRBV7-8	TRBJ2-7	many	CASSLQRGDYEQYF	TGTGCCAGCAGCCTTCAGCGGGGGGACTACGAGCAGTACTTC
-	TRBV2	TRBJ1-6	many	CASSQGQGSNSPLHF	TGTGCCAGCAGCCAGGGCCAGGGGTCGAACTCACCCCTCCACTTT
TRBD1	TRBV24-1	TRBJ2-1	many	CATSESGTGGYNEQFF	TGTGCCACCAGTGAGTCCGGGACAGGGGGTTACAATGAGCAGTTCTTC
-	TRBV11-2	TRBJ2-2	-	CASGQRFSNTGELFF	TGTGCCAGCGGACAGCGGTTCTCGAACACCGGGGAGCTGTTTTTT
-	TRBV11-2	TRBJ2-1	-	CASSSERPSRDNEQFF	TGTGCCAGCAGCTCAGAGCGCCCTAGTAGGGACAATGAGCAGTTCTTC
TRBD2	TRBV10-3	TRBJ2-7	many	CAIRTSGSPYEQYF	TGTGCCATCAGGACTAGCGGGAGTCCGTACGAGCAGTACTTC
TRBD2	TRBV2	TRBJ2-3	many	CASSWTSGRPTDTQYF	TGTGCCAGCAGTTGGACTAGCGGGAGACCCACAGATACGCAGTATTTT
-	TRBV14	TRBJ1-1	many	CASSQEANTEAFF	TGTGCCAGCAGCCAAGAAGCGAACACTGAAGCTTTCTTT
-	TRBV4-1	TRBJ2-3	many	CASSQGEADTQYF	TGCGCCAGCAGCCAGGGGGAGGCAGATACGCAGTATTTT
TRBD2	TRBV10-3	TRBJ2-2	few	CAISVNSGIAGELFF	TGTGCCATCAGTGTCAATAGCGGGATTGCCGGGGAGCTGTTTTTT